This T cell receptor beta chain is drawn from a study of OX40 agonist ivuxolimab in advanced cancers. Describing the broader study: The costimulatory receptor OX40 (CD134) was targeted by ivuxolimab, a fully human IgG2 agonistic monoclonal antibody. Prior anti-PD-1, anti-PD-L1 or anti-CTLA-4 therapy was permitted, and checkpoint inhibitors had been received by around 39% of dose-escalation patients. Intravenous ivuxolimab was administered to patients every 2 weeks at six dose levels: 0.01, 0.1, 0.3, 1.5, 3 and 10 mg/kg. Peripheral TCRbeta sequencing was intended to test whether TCR sequence diversity was altered and clonal T-cell expansion was caused by ivuxolimab. The dose-escalation cohort was approximately 83% male with a mean age of about 58 years, ranging from 23 to 79. Of the approximately 50 dose-escalation patients, hepatocellular carcinoma was present in 19, melanoma in roughly 15, renal cell carcinoma in 9 and head and neck cancer in 9. The paper covers the monotherapy dose-escalation part of the phase I ivuxolimab trial, which included N = 52 patients. Three dose-escalation patients achieved partial responses, one with hepatocellular carcinoma and two with cutaneous melanoma.

The germline V gene (reference sequence) provides CDR1 LNHDA and CDR2 SQIVND. Unmatched junction bases come to 9, with V trimmed by 5 bases and J by 3 bases. The CDR3 contains 16 residues, cysteine and phenylalanine counted. Only the CDR3 portion is preserved as DNA: 48 bases, with reading frame beginning at the first base. General conclusions and limits of the study: Clonal expansion of both CD4+ and CD8+ blood T cells was observed from baseline to week 6 at doses 0.1 to 3.0 mg/kg. In the 0.1-3.0 mg/kg groups, partial responders were among the patients with the lowest normalized peripheral clonal expansion, particularly in CD8+ T cells. Low levels of normalized T-cell clonal expansion were also seen in some patients who did not respond. The antigen specificity of the peripheral T cells that underwent clonal expansion was not determined. After ivuxolimab, CD8+ T cells had more expanded clones than CD4+ T cells on average.

Patients with a history of autoimmune disease or receiving systemic immunosuppression were excluded from the trial. In every dose cohort, peripheral blood was drawn for TCR sequencing at baseline, cycle 4 day 1, and cycle 7 day 1. Samples came from an open-label, multicenter, first-in-human phase I dose-escalation trial of ivuxolimab. Adults with locally advanced or metastatic melanoma, renal cell, hepatocellular, or head and neck squamous cell carcinoma were enrolled in the trial. Before TCR sequencing, CD4+ and CD8+ T cells were separately sorted from peripheral blood. To sequence the TCRbeta CDR3 region, genomic DNA was isolated from the sorted cells. The immunoSEQ Assay was used to sequence the TCRbeta CDR3 regions. As stored in TCRdb, this immuneACCESS dataset retains in-frame rearrangements with V and J assigned. A fraction of the clones does not appear; measured against another copy, unresolved V genes explain less than half of the discrepancy, and the remainder lacks a known reason. The sample has about 90,000 clones on record, almost 90% of them singletons. The ten largest clonotypes hold around 0.16% of the sample.

Note on this clone: No cognate antigen has been identified for it. No base qualities exist here, and no much larger clone lies one base off it.

Recombination connected TRBV19 to TRBJ1-1, with TRBD1 identical over 10 junction bases. This material consisted of CD4+ or CD8+ T cells sorted from blood, taken in a trial of the OX40 agonist ivuxolimab. The sequence came from an adult with an advanced solid tumor such as melanoma, head and neck, liver or kidney cancer. CDR3 reads: CASSPRDRGQDTEAFF. The DNA sequence is as follows: TGTGCCAGTAGTCCTAGGGACAGGGGTCAGGACACTGAAGCTTTCTTT.